Presented here are 8 T cell receptor beta chains from one specimen sequenced in a study of blood T cells in healthy people across ages. A second PCR of 7 to 11 cycles used a sample-barcoded 5' primer and a J-beta primer mix. TCRdb recomputed calls from the 5' RACE reads with MiXCR, one row per CDR3 protein. The sample consists of approximately 780,000 distinct CDR3 sequences, approximately 24% of them appearing once. These data were also filed under a second study, of T cells of mothers and their children.

Sequencing was performed on blood. Receptors originate from a boy aged 5-17 years in good health.

This clonotype was detected only a few times. This sequence joins TRBV10-3 and TRBJ2-2; possibly TRBD1 for D (6 bases). The CDR3 consists of 15 residues. V was cut by 0 bases and J by 4 bases, with 9 bases left in between. CDR1 is ENHRY, CDR2 SYGVKD, per germline. The CDR3: CAISESRDTTGELFF. The CDR3 nucleotides are TGTGCCATCAGTGAGTCCCGGGACACCACCGGGGAGCTGTTTTTT.

This chain links TRBV15 with TRBJ2-7; D tentatively fits TRBD1 or TRBD2 (5 bases each). In germline, CDR1 is LNHNV, CDR2 YYDKDF (reference sequence). The V end was cut by 0 bases, the J end by 3 bases, with 9 bases between. The CDR3 length is 14 residues. CDR3 DNA sequence: TGTGCCACCAGCAGAGATTTTGGGGGCTACGAGCAGTACTTC. Translation gives CATSRDFGGYEQYF. The full variable domain, completed using reference TRBV15 and TRBJ2-7, is DAMVIQNPRYQVTQFGKPVTLSCSQTLNHNVMYWYQQKSSQAPKLLFHYYDKDFNNEADTPDNFQSRRPNTSFCFLDIRSPGLGDTAMYLCATSRDFGGYEQYFGPGTRLTVT.

The genes are TRBV19 and TRBJ1-1, with D possibly being TRBD1 (5 bases). Trimming removed 6 bases at V and 1 base at J, with 9 bases between. CDR3 length: 13 amino acids. The germline V gene has CDR1 LNHDA and CDR2 SQIVND (reference sequence). CDR3 sequence reads: CASRRTRNTEAFF. CDR3 nucleotides: TGTGCCAGTAGGAGGACAAGGAACACTGAAGCTTTCTTT.

J is TRBJ2-1 and V is TRBV11-2, with D unclear. The CDR3 contains 15 residues. V was trimmed by 5 bases and J by 3 bases, leaving 14 bases between them. From germline, CDR1 is SGHAT and CDR2 FQNNGV. As DNA, the CDR3 is TGTGCCAGCAGCCCCCGAACGGAGATCTACAATGAGCAGTTCTTC. Translated: CASSPRTEIYNEQFF.

With regard to this clonotype: Compared with germline, one end of the junction differs, possibly owing to a read error. The chain has TRBV12-3 or TRBV12-4 and TRBJ2-2, with 9 positions matching TRBD1. The CDR3 extends over 14 amino acids. Here the CDR3 reads CASKGQGRTGELIF. The CDR3, as DNA: TGTGCCAGCAAAGGACAGGGGAGGACCGGGGAGCTGATTTTT.

This clonotype was seen a few times. V gene TRBV3-1 combines with J gene TRBJ2-7, with 12 bases aligning to TRBD2. J lost 3 bases, V lost 3 bases, and 6 bases had no gene match. The CDR3 is 16 amino acids. Germline V CDR1 and CDR2: LGHDT, YNNKEL (reference sequence). The DNA of the CDR3 is TGTGCCAGCAGCCAGGCTACTAGCGGGGGGCTCTACGAGCAGTACTTC. It is translated as CASSQATSGGLYEQYF.

This clonotype was observed a few times. The chain recombines TRBV5-1 with TRBJ1-1; D is unresolved. The CDR3 runs 13 residues. V lost 1 base to trimming and J lost 1 base, with 5 bases between them. Per the germline V gene, CDR1 is SGHRS and CDR2 is YFSETQ. CDR3 loop: CASSLTQNTEAFF. CDR3 sequence (DNA): TGCGCCAGCAGCTTGACACAGAACACTGAAGCTTTCTTT.

V is TRBV7-9 and J is TRBJ2-7; D is unresolved. Germline CDR1 and CDR2: SEHNR and FQNEAQ (reference sequence). The CDR3 totals 15 residues. The V end lost 4 bases, the J end lost 0 bases, and 13 bases lay between the germline ends. CDR3: CASSYLGVTSYEQYF. The CDR3 bases are TGTGCCAGCAGCTACCTCGGAGTTACCTCCTACGAGCAGTACTTC.